The clone carrying this T cell receptor beta chain appeared many times. Trimming pared 2 bases from V and 2 bases from J, leaving 17 bases between. This CDR3 is built from 17 residues. Method: immunoSEQ multiplex PCR; TCRdb's copy keeps in-frame clones and lacks some. This table holds about a million clones, approximately 68% found once. The sample originates from a study of shared clonotypes between healthy human individuals. The gene calls are TRBV5-7 and TRBJ2-1; D might be TRBD2 (6 bases). TRBV5-7 is an ORF; its function is uncertain. The TCR originated in a man aged 18 to 30 in good health. Input material: memory CD4+ T cells sorted from blood. Described subset: CD45RA-negative fraction. The CDR3, as DNA: TGTGCCAGCAGCTTAATTTCCGGGAGTTGGGCCTACAATGAGCAGTTCTTC. As protein: CASSLISGSWAYNEQFF.